The 5 T cell receptor beta chains below were found in one sample sequenced in a study of CD8+ T cells in alopecia areata. The treatment was: oral pan-JAK inhibitor, 5-10 mg twice daily. After isolation, RNA underwent reverse transcription to generate cDNA as the sequencing template. The data were produced by immunoSEQ multiplex PCR, yet TCRdb's version contains in-frame clones alone and is incomplete. The sample carries over 150,000 clones, over 45% recorded once. Sequenced material: CD4+ T cells sorted from blood, taken at week 24, from a patient treated with tofacitinib. Receptors were obtained from a human donor with alopecia areata.

V usage is TRBV7-3 and J usage is TRBJ2-1, with 11 bases fitting TRBD2. Germline V gives CDR1 SGHTA, CDR2 FQGTGA. Trimming took 1 base from V and 5 from J; bases not matched to a gene: 4. This CDR3 region has 16 residues. The CDR3 bases are TGTGCCAGCAGCTTAAGGGCTAGCGGGAGGAACAATGAGCAGTTCTTC. Amino acids: CASSLRASGRNNEQFF.

J is TRBJ2-7 and V is TRBV9; 7 nucleotides line up with TRBD1. V shed 1 base, J shed 7 bases, and the junction held 17 bases outside the gene matches. The germline V gene encodes CDR1 SGDLS and CDR2 YYNGEE. CDR3 size: 17 residues. The CDR3 sequence is CASSVYPGTAKPGEQYF. Here the CDR3 DNA reads TGTGCCAGCAGCGTATACCCCGGGACAGCCAAGCCAGGGGAGCAGTACTTC.

This clone was seen a few times. The chain joins TRBV4-3 to TRBJ2-1; D is possibly TRBD1 (5 bases). The CDR3 totals 16 residues. Germline CDR1 reads LGHNA; CDR2 reads YSLEER. V was pared by 0 bases and J by 4 bases, with 13 bases between. In DNA form, the CDR3 reads TGCGCCAGCAGCCAAGATTCGTCCCCAGGGTACAATGAGCAGTTCTTC. The encoded protein is CASSQDSSPGYNEQFF.

This clone was counted a single time. The chain uses TRBV29-1 and TRBJ1-2, with TRBD1 matching 8 bases. The CDR3 spans 14 residues. Germline trimming cut 1 base from V and 6 bases from J; bases unmatched to any gene: 7. Germline V lookup: CDR1 SQVTM, CDR2 ANQGSEA. CDR3 DNA: TGCAGCGTTGAAGGGACAGGGTTAGGGGATGGCTACACCTTC. Encoded protein: CSVEGTGLGDGYTF.

The chain links TRBV9 to TRBJ1-4; D is unclear. The V gene's germline CDR1 is SGDLS and CDR2 YYNGEE. The CDR3 sequence is 15 residues long. V gave up 4 bases and J gave up 7 bases, with 17 bases separating them. The CDR3 spells CASSPTLGSGEKLFF. CDR3 in DNA: TGTGCCAGCAGCCCAACGTTGGGGTCAGGTGAAAAACTGTTTTTT.